The sequence of this T cell receptor (beta chain) was determined in a study of blood T cell repertoires in COVID-19. Study-wide context: The study drew acute and convalescent COVID-19 samples from the United States, Italy and Spain. PBMCs, B-cell-depleted T cells, or T cells provided the cDNA or gDNA that made up the material.

CDR1 is SGHTA, CDR2 FQGNSA, per germline. There are 17 residues in the CDR3. V was clipped by 1 base and J by 6 bases; unmatched bases: 5. Clones were sequenced by immunoSEQ multiplex PCR, and TCRdb holds only the in-frame ones, with some missing. The sample consists of about 120,000 clones, 79% of them appearing once. The origin of this receptor is a man in his forties with active or convalescent COVID-19. The chain couples TRBV7-2 to TRBJ2-3; 15 bases fit TRBD2. The specimen was peripheral blood. In DNA, the CDR3 is TGTGCCAGCAGCTTAGGGGGACTAGCGGGAGGAAAGGATACGCAGTATTTT. Translating it yields CASSLGGLAGGKDTQYF.